These T cell receptor beta chains were read from a single sample in a study of T cell repertoires in cytomegalovirus infection. Their antigens remain unidentified. TCRdb ran MiXCR on the reads and lists one entry per CDR3 protein. The table has 340,000 or so distinct CDR3 sequences, 25% seen once. The source material was cultured PBMCs, sampled from culture after CMV antigen stimulation. These receptors all stem from a human donor in good health (CMV status not recorded). Some clones in this sample may be carry-over from other donors' samples. Each CDR3 is given with its conserved first and last residue. Each record gives: CDR3 protein, CDR3 DNA, CDR3 length, V gene, clone size, D gene, J gene. The D gene is left open where the match is weak. Clone size is stated in some rows and not others, as once, few, many or a class when expanded.

CDR3aa: CASSQLRGGNTEAFF
CDR3nt: TGTGCCAGCAGCCAACTCAGGGGTGGGAACACTGAAGCTTTCTTT
len: 15
v_gene: TRBV4-1
abundance: -
d_gene: -
j_gene: TRBJ1-1

CDR3aa: CVSKVGAGSGNTIYF
CDR3nt: TGTGTCTCTAAAGTGGGAGCAGGGTCTGGAAACACCATATATTTT
len: 15
v_gene: TRBV19
abundance: -
d_gene: -
j_gene: TRBJ1-3

CDR3aa: CASSPKAGASTDTQYF
CDR3nt: TGTGCCAGCTCACCAAAGGCGGGTGCTAGCACAGATACGCAGTATTTT
len: 16
v_gene: TRBV18
abundance: -
d_gene: -
j_gene: TRBJ2-3

CDR3aa: CAIRGFLNEQFF
CDR3nt: TGTGCCATCCGAGGGTTCCTCAATGAGCAGTTCTTC
len: 12
v_gene: TRBV10-3
abundance: -
d_gene: -
j_gene: TRBJ2-1

CDR3aa: CASSQEEASGYLSYEQYF
CDR3nt: TGCGCCAGCAGCCAAGAAGAAGCTAGCGGGTATCTCTCCTACGAGCAGTACTTC
len: 18
v_gene: TRBV4-1
abundance: few
d_gene: TRBD2
j_gene: TRBJ2-7

CDR3aa: CASSERLAGTGETQYF
CDR3nt: TGTGCCAGCAGTGAACGACTAGCCGGGACCGGAGAGACCCAGTACTTC
len: 16
v_gene: TRBV6-1
abundance: few
d_gene: TRBD2
j_gene: TRBJ2-5

CDR3aa: CASSSLSGQGRFIQYF
CDR3nt: TGTGCCAGCAGTTCCCTTTCGGGACAGGGCCGATTCATTCAGTACTTC
len: 16
v_gene: TRBV6-2/TRBV6-3
abundance: -
d_gene: TRBD1
j_gene: TRBJ2-4

CDR3aa: CASSLGVAGGPQETQYF
CDR3nt: TGTGCCAGCAGCTTAGGAGTAGCGGGGGGACCCCAAGAGACCCAGTACTTC
len: 17
v_gene: TRBV7-9
abundance: -
d_gene: TRBD2
j_gene: TRBJ2-5

CDR3aa: CASTPYRVGTEAFF
CDR3nt: TGTGCCAGCACCCCCTACAGGGTAGGCACTGAAGCTTTCTTT
len: 14
v_gene: TRBV7-9
abundance: few
d_gene: -
j_gene: TRBJ1-1

CDR3aa: CASSENRMNTEAFF
CDR3nt: TGTGCCAGCAGTGAAAACAGGATGAACACTGAAGCTTTCTTT
len: 14
v_gene: TRBV2
abundance: -
d_gene: -
j_gene: TRBJ1-1

CDR3aa: CASRGGGSNYGYTF
CDR3nt: TGTGCCAGCAGAGGCGGAGGTTCTAACTATGGCTACACCTTC
len: 14
v_gene: TRBV7-2
abundance: many
d_gene: -
j_gene: TRBJ1-2

CDR3aa: CASSLYGSGDTQYF
CDR3nt: TGTGCCAGCAGCTTATACGGGAGCGGAGATACGCAGTATTTT
len: 14
v_gene: TRBV7-9
abundance: few
d_gene: -
j_gene: TRBJ2-3

CDR3aa: CASSLRGEQYF
CDR3nt: TGTGCCAGCAGCTTACGAGGCGAGCAGTACTTC
len: 11
v_gene: TRBV7-9
abundance: -
d_gene: -
j_gene: TRBJ2-7

CDR3aa: CASSLIDFFGQGETQYF
CDR3nt: TGTGCCAGCAGCTTAATCGACTTTTTTGGACAGGGTGAGACCCAGTACTTC
len: 17
v_gene: TRBV7-2
abundance: -
d_gene: TRBD1
j_gene: TRBJ2-5

CDR3aa: CASSLASTGIRNEQFF
CDR3nt: TGTGCCAGCAGCTTAGCTTCAACGGGGATAAGGAATGAGCAGTTCTTC
len: 16
v_gene: TRBV7-2
abundance: many
d_gene: -
j_gene: TRBJ2-1

CDR3aa: CASSRGLAMNTGELFF
CDR3nt: TGTGCCAGCAGCCGGGGACTAGCAATGAACACCGGGGAGCTGTTTTTT
len: 16
v_gene: TRBV6-1
abundance: few
d_gene: TRBD2
j_gene: TRBJ2-2

CDR3aa: CASRGYRVSLYEQYF
CDR3nt: TGTGCCAGCAGGGGCTACAGGGTTTCCCTCTACGAGCAGTACTTC
len: 15
v_gene: TRBV6-6
abundance: once
d_gene: -
j_gene: TRBJ2-7

CDR3aa: CASSLGQGGTDTQYF
CDR3nt: TGCGCCAGCAGCCTCGGACAGGGTGGTACAGATACGCAGTATTTT
len: 15
v_gene: TRBV5-1
abundance: many
d_gene: TRBD1
j_gene: TRBJ2-3

CDR3aa: CASSYPDRGKGYTF
CDR3nt: TGTGCCAGCAGCTACCCGGACAGGGGGAAAGGCTACACCTTC
len: 14
v_gene: TRBV6-2/TRBV6-3
abundance: few
d_gene: TRBD1
j_gene: TRBJ1-2

CDR3aa: CASSQWTTTSGILEYF
CDR3nt: TGTGCCAGCAGCCAGTGGACCACGACTAGCGGGATATTAGAGTACTTC
len: 16
v_gene: TRBV7-2
abundance: -
d_gene: TRBD2
j_gene: TRBJ2-7

CDR3aa: CASRPVGQGANQPQHF
CDR3nt: TGTGCCAGCAGACCCGTGGGACAGGGGGCGAATCAGCCCCAGCATTTT
len: 16
v_gene: TRBV27
abundance: -
d_gene: TRBD1
j_gene: TRBJ1-5

CDR3aa: CASSSSPQGGGYEQYF
CDR3nt: TGTGCCAGCAGCTCCTCCCCCCAAGGGGGAGGGTACGAGCAGTACTTC
len: 16
v_gene: TRBV7-2
abundance: few
d_gene: -
j_gene: TRBJ2-7

CDR3aa: CASSLDRGHQPQHF
CDR3nt: TGTGCCAGCAGTTTAGACAGGGGACATCAGCCCCAGCATTTT
len: 14
v_gene: TRBV28
abundance: few
d_gene: TRBD1
j_gene: TRBJ1-5

CDR3aa: CASRPGHTEAFF
CDR3nt: TGTGCCAGCAGGCCGGGACACACTGAAGCTTTCTTT
len: 12
v_gene: TRBV28
abundance: few
d_gene: -
j_gene: TRBJ1-1

CDR3aa: CASSLRTTPGYNEQFF
CDR3nt: TGTGCCAGCAGCTTAAGGACAACCCCGGGTTACAATGAGCAGTTCTTC
len: 16
v_gene: TRBV7-3
abundance: many
d_gene: -
j_gene: TRBJ2-1

CDR3aa: CASSFFAAEGYTF
CDR3nt: TGTGCCAGCAGCTTTTTCGCCGCTGAAGGCTACACCTTC
len: 13
v_gene: TRBV5-6
abundance: few
d_gene: -
j_gene: TRBJ1-2

CDR3aa: CASSYSDIFQETQYF
CDR3nt: TGTGCCAGCAGTTACTCGGACATCTTCCAAGAGACCCAGTACTTC
len: 15
v_gene: TRBV6-6
abundance: few
d_gene: -
j_gene: TRBJ2-5

CDR3aa: CASSPLTSRAYNEQFF
CDR3nt: TGTGCCAGCAGCCCCCTGACCTCAAGAGCCTACAATGAGCAGTTCTTC
len: 16
v_gene: TRBV5-6
abundance: -
d_gene: -
j_gene: TRBJ2-1

CDR3aa: CASRPAGATGELFF
CDR3nt: TGTGCCAGCAGGCCGGCGGGAGCCACCGGGGAGCTGTTTTTT
len: 14
v_gene: TRBV7-2
abundance: many
d_gene: TRBD2
j_gene: TRBJ2-2